The rows below give T cell receptor beta chains drawn from one sample of a study of T-cell reconstitution after alpha-beta-depleted transplantation in children. TCRdb itself ran the PCR reads through MiXCR, one entry per CDR3 protein. The sample has 250,000 or so distinct CDR3 sequences; 6.5% to 10% are singletons. The sequencing here drew on PBMCs, mostly from graft donor cells, taken 180 days after TCRalphabeta/CD19-depleted stem cell transplant. These receptors were obtained from a male patient aged 10 to 17 who had a stem cell transplant for acute lymphoblastic leukemia, so the T cells may come from the graft donor. The CDR3 runs from the conserved cysteine through the conserved F or W. The order of the fields is V gene, J gene, D gene, clone size, CDR3 DNA, CDR3 protein. A D gene is named only where the DNA matches it firmly. The size of a clone is reported for some rows only, either as once, few or many, or as a class for expanded clones.

TRBV7-3	TRBJ2-7	-	few	TGTGCCAGCAGCTTAACAGTGGACAGATCCCACTCCTACGAGCAGTACTTC	CASSLTVDRSHSYEQYF
TRBV7-9	TRBJ2-7	TRBD1	few	TGTGCCAGCAGCTTAGGCCCTGACAGGGTCTCTTACGAGCAGTACTTC	CASSLGPDRVSYEQYF
TRBV4-1	TRBJ2-1	-	many	TGCGCCAGCAGCCAAGTCGGGGGCAATGAGCAGTTCTTC	CASSQVGGNEQFF
TRBV29-1	TRBJ2-7	TRBD1	many	TGCAGCTTCTGGACAGGGGTGGAGCAGTACTTC	CSFWTGVEQYF
TRBV7-3	TRBJ1-2	-	few	TGTGCCAGCAGCGAGGACCGGGACCCCGGCTATGGCTACACCTTC	CASSEDRDPGYGYTF
TRBV27	TRBJ1-1	TRBD1	-	TGTGCCAGCAGGGACATGGGACAGGGGGTGAACACTGAAGCTTTCTTT	CASRDMGQGVNTEAFF
TRBV10-3	TRBJ2-7	-	many	TGTGCCATCAGCATACAGGGCTACGAGCAGTACTTC	CAISIQGYEQYF
TRBV9	TRBJ1-5	-	many	TGTGCCAGCAGCGTAGAGGGGGGGGGAAATCAGCCCCAGCATTTT	CASSVEGGGNQPQHF
TRBV28	TRBJ1-5	TRBD1	many	TGTGCCAGCAGTGGAGGGGGCGGGTATGAGCCCCAGCATTTT	CASSGGGGYEPQHF
TRBV20-1	TRBJ2-7	-	many	TGCAGTGCTCGAGGGTCCAACTACGAGCAGTACTTC	CSARGSNYEQYF
TRBV9	TRBJ2-6	-	-	TGTGCCAGCAGCGTCGCAGGAAGCGGGGCCAACGTCCTGACTTTC	CASSVAGSGANVLTF
TRBV18	TRBJ2-2	-	many	TGTGCCAGCTCAACTCAAGGATCGAACACCGGGGAGCTGTTTTTT	CASSTQGSNTGELFF
TRBV19	TRBJ2-3	-	-	TGTGCCAGTAGTATCCCCACTTTTACAGATACGCAGTATTTT	CASSIPTFTDTQYF
TRBV5-6	TRBJ2-7	TRBD2	many	TGTGCCAGCATCCTCTCGACTAGCGGGACCCCGAGCTCCTACGAGCAGTACTTC	CASILSTSGTPSSYEQYF
TRBV6-2/TRBV6-3	TRBJ2-5	TRBD1	many	TGTGCCAGCACCCGGGACAGGGGAGAGACCCAGTACTTC	CASTRDRGETQYF
TRBV20-1	TRBJ2-7	-	many	TGCAGTGCTAGGACCAGGGCGGGCTACGAGCAGTACTTC	CSARTRAGYEQYF
TRBV29-1	TRBJ2-6	TRBD1	many	TGCAGCGTAGCCCGGGACAGGGGAGGGTCTGGGGCCAACGTCCTGACTTTC	CSVARDRGGSGANVLTF
TRBV9	TRBJ2-7	-	many	TGTGCCAGCAGCGTAGGGGGGGTGGGGTACGAGCAGTACTTC	CASSVGGVGYEQYF
TRBV25-1	TRBJ2-7	TRBD2	many	TGTGCCAGCAGCGGACTAGCGGGAGGCCCCTACGAGCAGTACTTC	CASSGLAGGPYEQYF
TRBV7-6	TRBJ1-1	-	many	TGTGCCAGCAGCCCAACAGGGAGGACTGAAGCTTTCTTT	CASSPTGRTEAFF
TRBV6-2/TRBV6-3	TRBJ2-2	TRBD2	many	TGTGCCAGCACCCCCTTTAGCGGGGGGCTGAACACCGGGGAGCTGTTTTTT	CASTPFSGGLNTGELFF
TRBV7-6	TRBJ2-5	TRBD2	many	TGTGCCAGCAGCCGACCGACTAGCGAACCGCAAGAGACCCAGTACTTC	CASSRPTSEPQETQYF
TRBV5-1	TRBJ1-5	-	many	TGCGCCAGCAGCCCGGACGGCACTCAGCCCCAGCATTTT	CASSPDGTQPQHF
TRBV12-3/TRBV12-4	TRBJ1-1	TRBD1	many	TGTGCCAGCAGCCTCGACAGGGTCGAAGCTTTCTTT	CASSLDRVEAFF
TRBV7-2	TRBJ2-3	TRBD2	-	TGTGCCAGCAGCTTAAGAGGACTAGCGGGTTTTAGCACAGATACGCAGTATTTT	CASSLRGLAGFSTDTQYF
TRBV9	TRBJ1-1	-	many	TGTGCCAGCAGCGGAGGTATGAACACTGAAGCTTTCTTT	CASSGGMNTEAFF
TRBV12-3/TRBV12-4	TRBJ1-1	-	once	TGTGCCAGCGGTTTAATGTGGACTGAAGCTTTCTTT	CASGLMWTEAFF
TRBV6-6	TRBJ2-2	TRBD2	many	TGTGCCAGCAGACGGACTAGGTCGGAGGAGCTGTTTTTT	CASRRTRSEELFF